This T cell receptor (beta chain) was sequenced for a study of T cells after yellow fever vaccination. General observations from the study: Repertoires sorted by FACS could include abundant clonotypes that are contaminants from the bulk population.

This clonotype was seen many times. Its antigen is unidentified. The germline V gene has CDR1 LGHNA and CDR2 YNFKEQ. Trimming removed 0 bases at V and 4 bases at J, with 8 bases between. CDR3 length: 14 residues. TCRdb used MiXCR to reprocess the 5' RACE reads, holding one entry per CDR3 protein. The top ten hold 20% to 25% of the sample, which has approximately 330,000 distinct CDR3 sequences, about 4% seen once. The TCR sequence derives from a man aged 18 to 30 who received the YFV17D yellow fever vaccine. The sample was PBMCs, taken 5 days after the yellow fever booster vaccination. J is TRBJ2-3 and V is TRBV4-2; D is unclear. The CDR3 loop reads CASSQEPASDTQYF. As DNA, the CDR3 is TGTGCCAGCAGCCAAGAGCCTGCCTCAGATACGCAGTATTTT.